The next 20 T cell receptor beta chains were all read from a single sample in a study of shared T cell receptors in the human thymus. Sequenced by immunoSEQ multiplex PCR; TCRdb stores in-frame clones only, minus some. This table has some 760,000 clones, approximately 83% appearing once. These data are also associated with another study on human thymus T cells.

Sequenced input: thymocytes. The receptors stem from a girl younger than two with a congenital heart defect.

CDR3 protein: CASSYGGLGSPLHF. The CDR3 coding sequence is TGTGCCAGCAGTTACGGAGGATTAGGGTCACCCCTCCACTTT. This rearrangement joins TRBV6-5 to TRBJ1-6, with D hard to call. The CDR3 extends over 14 amino acids. Germline lookup yields CDR1 MNHEY and CDR2 SVGAGI. Trimming took off 2 bases at V and 10 bases at J, with 12 bases between the two ends.

CDR3 nucleotides: TGTGCCAGCAGCTTGGGAGGACTAGCTGGTAGTGAGCAGTTCTTC. Its translation is CASSLGGLAGSEQFF. The chain recombines TRBV7-2 with TRBJ2-1; TRBD2 agrees at 8 bases. This CDR3 has 15 amino acids. With V trimmed by 3 bases and J by 9 bases, 10 bases remained unmatched. The germline V gene has CDR1 SGHTA and CDR2 FQGNSA.

CDR3 loop: CASSLERSIADTEAFF. In nucleotides, the CDR3 is TGTGCCAGCAGCTTAGAGCGGTCGATAGCGGACACTGAAGCTTTCTTT. V and J are TRBV7-8 and TRBJ1-1; D is uncertain. Germline CDR1 SGHVS, CDR2 FQNEAQ. V was clipped by 1 base and J by 3 bases, with 15 bases between them. The CDR3 contains 16 residues.

V and J are TRBV6-1 and TRBJ1-4; TRBD1 is a possible D gene (5 bases). Germline assignment: CDR1 MNHNS and CDR2 SASEGT. V lost 1 base to trimming and J lost 5 bases, with 11 bases between them. The CDR3 has 15 amino acids. The CDR3 loop reads CASSEGRRQNEKLFF. The CDR3 DNA sequence: TGTGCCAGCAGTGAAGGCAGGAGACAGAATGAAAAACTGTTTTTT.

The V call is TRBV9, the J call TRBJ2-1; 9 nucleotides line up with TRBD2. The CDR3 extends over 16 amino acids. Germline lookup yields CDR1 SGDLS and CDR2 YYNGEE. The trim removed 0 bases at V and 10 bases at J, leaving 11 bases unmatched. CDR3 sequence reads: CASSVVGSGGPLEQFF. The CDR3 DNA follows: TGTGCCAGCAGCGTAGTCGGTAGCGGGGGTCCACTGGAGCAGTTCTTC.

The chain combines TRBV2 with TRBJ1-5; 7 nucleotides match TRBD1. The germline V gene encodes CDR1 SNHLY and CDR2 FYNNEI. V shed 5 bases, J shed 2 bases, and the junction held 3 bases outside the gene matches. The CDR3 covers 14 residues. The DNA of the CDR3 is TGTGCCAGCAGTCCCGGACAGGGCAATCAGCCCCAGCATTTT. Amino acid sequence: CASSPGQGNQPQHF.

V gene TRBV27 combines with J gene TRBJ2-7; 7 bases match TRBD2. The V gene's germline CDR1 is MNHEY and CDR2 SMNVEV (reference sequence). The junction had 2 bases not matched to a gene; V was cut back by 6 bases and J by 3 bases. CDR3 length: 12 residues. The chain's CDR3 is CASRSGGYEQYF. The CDR3 coding sequence is TGTGCCAGCAGGTCGGGAGGCTACGAGCAGTACTTC.

This clone was counted once. This chain uses TRBV7-2 with TRBJ2-7; D might be TRBD1 (5 bases). The ends were cut back, 5 bases at V and 1 base at J, with 24 bases in the middle. Germline CDR1 and CDR2: SGHTA and FQGNSA. The CDR3 sequence is 18 residues long. CDR3 region: CASSPPRCGAAASYEQYF. In DNA form, the CDR3 reads TGTGCCAGCAGCCCCCCCCGGTGTGGGGCGGCGGCGTCCTACGAGCAGTACTTC.

The chain is built from TRBV6-5 and TRBJ2-3, with D uncertain. This CDR3 is built from 14 residues. The ends were cut back, 4 bases at V and 2 bases at J, with 10 bases in the middle. Looked up from germline, CDR1 is MNHEY and CDR2 is SVGAGI. The chain's CDR3 is CASSSSTDTDTQYF. DNA for the CDR3: TGTGCCAGCAGTTCCAGTACAGACACAGATACGCAGTATTTT.

The V and J genes are TRBV29-1 and TRBJ2-1; 10 nucleotides match TRBD1. J gave up 1 base and V 7 bases, and 4 bases lay outside the gene matches. CDR1 is SQVTM, CDR2 ANQGSEA, per germline. This CDR3 is 14 amino acids long. The CDR3 DNA is TGCAGCGCCGACAGGGGGCAATCCTACAATGAGCAGTTCTTC. Its translation is CSADRGQSYNEQFF.

This chain joins TRBV15 and TRBJ1-1, with D hard to call. The CDR3 sequence is 16 residues long. Trimming stripped 0 bases from V and 3 bases from J, with 14 bases between. Germline V gene lookup returns CDR1 LNHNV and CDR2 YYDKDF (reference sequence). The CDR3 sequence: CATSRDLEGWDTEAFF. In nucleotides, the CDR3 is TGTGCCACCAGCAGAGATTTGGAGGGCTGGGACACTGAAGCTTTCTTT. Full variable domain (remainder filled in from reference TRBV15 and TRBJ1-1): DAMVIQNPRYQVTQFGKPVTLSCSQTLNHNVMYWYQQKSSQAPKLLFHYYDKDFNNEADTPDNFQSRRPNTSFCFLDIRSPGLGDTAMYLCATSRDLEGWDTEAFFGQGTRLTVV.

V usage is TRBV15 and J usage is TRBJ1-5; D gene unclear. This CDR3 spans 14 amino acids. Germline values: CDR1 LNHNV, CDR2 YYDKDF (reference sequence). The V gene lost 0 bases and the J gene lost 9 bases, with 12 bases spanning the gap. The CDR3 coding sequence is TGTGCCACCAGCAGAGACACGGAGGGTTCGCCCCAGCATTTT. As protein: CATSRDTEGSPQHF.

The chain uses TRBV5-1 and TRBJ2-1; 9 bases are shared with TRBD1. The V gene's germline CDR1 is SGHRS and CDR2 YFSETQ. CDR3 size: 17 residues. V shed 0 bases, J shed 5 bases, and the junction held 9 bases outside the gene matches. The CDR3 nucleotides are TGCGCCAGCAGCTTGGACAGGGGGCCAAGTATAGACAATGAGCAGTTCTTC. This gives the protein CASSLDRGPSIDNEQFF.

The rearrangement links TRBV5-1 to TRBJ1-2; 10 positions agree with TRBD1. The CDR3 spans 17 residues. V trimming: 4 bases; J trimming: 4 bases; junction bases outside the gene matches: 13. Per germline, CDR1 SGHRS and CDR2 YFSETQ. The CDR3 protein is CASSPRGGQGTSYGYTF. The CDR3 DNA reads TGCGCCAGCAGCCCCCGGGGGGGACAGGGGACGAGCTATGGCTACACCTTC.

This chain connects TRBV19 to TRBJ1-3, with unresolved D. Trimming removed 3 bases at V and 2 bases at J, with 11 bases between. In germline, CDR1 is LNHDA, CDR2 SQIVND (reference sequence). This CDR3 spans 15 amino acids. DNA for the CDR3: TGTGCCAGTAGTATGTTGTGGGGAGCTGGAAACACCATATATTTT. This gives the protein CASSMLWGAGNTIYF.

J is TRBJ2-7 and V is TRBV5-1; D may be TRBD1 (5 bases). V shed 0 bases and J shed 2 bases, with 12 bases lying between them. The CDR3 sequence is 15 residues long. Germline CDR1 is SGHRS and CDR2 is YFSETQ. CDR3 protein: CASSLGYDRPYEQYF. CDR3 DNA: TGCGCCAGCAGCTTGGGATATGACAGACCCTACGAGCAGTACTTC.

CDR3 bases: TGTGCCAGCAGCCGAGACAGGACCTATGGCTACACCTTC. Translating gives CASSRDRTYGYTF. The chain has TRBV7-9 and TRBJ1-2; maybe TRBD1 (6 bases). This CDR3 is 13 amino acids long. V was trimmed by 5 bases and J by 4 bases, leaving 11 bases between them. Germline-derived CDR1 and CDR2 are SEHNR and FQNEAQ (reference sequence).

A few counts support this clone. This chain links TRBV12-1 with TRBJ2-5; TRBD2 reflects the table's D call only, with no check against the DNA. TRBV12-1 corresponds to a pseudogene. This CDR3 is built from 15 residues. In nucleotides, the CDR3 is TGTGCCAGCAGCTTGGGGACTAGCGAGGAAGAGACCCAGTACTTC. This encodes CASSLGTSEEETQYF.

This clone has just one count. The chain combines TRBV27 with TRBJ1-5; the match to TRBD1 covers 7 bases. Germline-derived CDR1 and CDR2 are MNHEY and SMNVEV (reference sequence). Losses at the gene ends were 4 bases for V and 6 bases for J; bases not matched to a gene: 3. CDR3 length equals 13 residues. Here the CDR3 reads CASSYRGRQPQHF. The DNA of the CDR3 is TGTGCCAGCAGTTACAGGGGACGTCAGCCCCAGCATTTT.

This chain joins TRBV9 and TRBJ2-5; perhaps TRBD2 as D (6 bases). Near its end, the DNA agrees better with TRBJ2-7, so the J call may be wrong. The length of the CDR3 is 17 residues. Germline V CDR1 and CDR2: SGDLS, YYNGEE. The CDR3 DNA reads TGTGCCAGCAGCCCCCGTCCCCAGGACTACCCCTCCTACGAGCAGTACTTC. Its protein is CASSPRPQDYPSYEQYF.